The 10 T cell receptor beta chains given below trace back to one sample, sequenced in a study of blood T cell repertoires in COVID-19. The table came from immunoSEQ multiplex PCR; TCRdb's copy has only in-frame clones and leaves some out. The table includes 200,000 to 250,000 clones, about 81% detected once. Specimen: PBMCs or T cells enriched from blood (not recorded which). The receptor source for this set is a man aged 40-49 years who had recovered from COVID-19.

The CDR3 is CATSILQGSSYGYTF. The DNA for the CDR3 is TGTGCCACCAGCATCCTACAGGGGTCGAGCTATGGCTACACCTTC. J is TRBJ1-2 and V is TRBV15, with 7 bases that match TRBD1. CDR1 LNHNV and CDR2 YYDKDF come from the germline V gene (reference sequence). The CDR3 has 15 residues. V was pared by 4 bases and J by 4 bases, with 9 bases of the junction left unmatched.

This chain joins TRBV19 and TRBJ1-2; maybe TRBD1 (6 bases). The CDR3 covers 15 residues. Germline V gene sequence: CDR1 LNHDA, CDR2 SQIVND (reference sequence). V shed 4 bases and J shed 5 bases, with 17 bases lying between them. In DNA, the CDR3 is TGTGCCAGTAGTACTGGAACAGGGAGGGGTTATGGCTACACCTTC. This sequence encodes CASSTGTGRGYGYTF.

The chain links TRBV30 to TRBJ2-1; TRBD2 aligns across 13 bases. This CDR3 region has 16 residues. The junction had 12 bases not matched to a gene; V was cut back by 3 bases and J by 10 bases. Germline V lookup: CDR1 GTSNPN, CDR2 SVGIG (reference sequence). Written as DNA, the CDR3 is TGTGCCTGGAGCCGAGGACTAGCGGGAGTACGGTTGGAGCAGTTCTTC. Encoded protein: CAWSRGLAGVRLEQFF.

The sample holds a few counts of this clone. The CDR3 here is CASSRQGGNTEAFF. The CDR3 DNA sequence: TGCGCCAGCAGCCGACAGGGGGGAAACACTGAAGCTTTCTTT. V and J are TRBV5-1 and TRBJ1-1; 9 bases are a match to TRBD1. V lost 4 bases and J lost 2; bases outside the gene matches: 3. This CDR3 is built from 14 residues. Per the germline V gene, CDR1 is SGHRS and CDR2 is YFSETQ. The variable domain in full, completed from reference TRBV5-1 and TRBJ1-1, reads KAGVTQTPRYLIKTRGQQVTLSCSPISGHRSVSWYQQTPGQGLQFLFEYFSETQRNKGNFPGRFSGRQFSNSRSEMNVSTLELGDSALYLCASSRQGGNTEAFFGQGTRLTVV.

This clone was seen a single time. The J gene is TRBJ1-1, the V gene TRBV9; 9 nucleotides agree with TRBD1. V trimming: 2 bases; J trimming: 3 bases; junction bases outside the gene matches: 8. The CDR3 sequence is 16 residues long. In germline, CDR1 is SGDLS, CDR2 YYNGEE. DNA of the CDR3: TGTGCCAGCAGCGTCCACCCACAGGGGGCGCACACTGAAGCTTTCTTT. This encodes CASSVHPQGAHTEAFF. Full variable domain (missing parts from reference TRBV9 and TRBJ1-1): DSGVTQTPKHLITATGQRVTLRCSPRSGDLSVYWYQQSLDQGLQFLIQYYNGEERAKGNILERFSAQQFPDLHSELNLSSLELGDSALYFCASSVHPQGAHTEAFFGQGTRLTVV.

This chain links TRBV7-3 with TRBJ2-3; 7 bases line up with TRBD2. CDR3 length: 17 residues. V was pared by 4 bases and J by 5 bases, with 15 bases of the junction left unmatched. Germline V gives CDR1 SGHTA, CDR2 FQGTGA. CDR3 amino acids: CASSSGTGGGVRDTQYF. The CDR3 nucleotides are TGTGCCAGCAGCTCGGGTACTGGCGGGGGTGTGAGAGATACGCAGTATTTT.

The chain uses TRBV28 and TRBJ1-4, with TRBD1 identical over 9 bases. This CDR3 has 19 residues. V lost 11 bases and J lost 7; bases outside the gene matches: 26. Germline V gene lookup returns CDR1 MDHEN and CDR2 SYDVKM. The CDR3 reads CAGRHEGQGMIFWGEKLFF. CDR3 DNA sequence: TGTGCCGGACGCCACGAGGGACAGGGTATGATTTTTTGGGGTGAAAAACTGTTTTTT.

Only a few counts were recorded for this clone. This sequence joins TRBV4-1 and TRBJ2-3; TRBD2 agrees at 15 bases. The J segment lost 3 bases and the V segment lost 0 bases, leaving 7 bases of the junction unmatched. This CDR3 is 19 amino acids long. CDR1 and CDR2 (germline): MGHRA, YSYEKL. Here the CDR3 DNA reads TGCGCCAGCAGCCAAGAGTGGGGGACTAGCGGGAGGCGTACAGATACGCAGTATTTT. As protein: CASSQEWGTSGRRTDTQYF.

CDR3 nucleotides: TGTGCTAGTGGTTCATCTTGGACAGGGAATGGCTACACCTTC. Translated, it gives CASGSSWTGNGYTF. This sequence joins TRBV12-5 and TRBJ1-2, with 8 bases lining up with TRBD1. The CDR3 length is 14 residues. V dropped 4 bases and J dropped 6; count of bases not matched to a gene: 7. Looked up from germline, CDR1 is LGHNT and CDR2 is FRNRAP.

V gene TRBV4-2 combines with J gene TRBJ1-3; the match to TRBD1 covers 8 bases. The CDR3 is made up of 15 amino acids. CDR1 and CDR2 from the germline V gene are LGHNA and YNFKEQ. J was trimmed by 8 bases and V by 1 base; bases with no gene match: 7. DNA for the CDR3: TGTGCCAGCAGCCAAGTGGGACAGGCCCGGGACACCATATATTTT. Its protein is CASSQVGQARDTIYF.